Listed here are 31 T cell receptor beta chains from one sample, sequenced in a study of cytomegalovirus exposure and HLA in healthy donors. Only in-frame clones appear in the TCRdb table, and some are missing; sequencing was by immunoSEQ multiplex PCR. The sample lists about 330,000 clones; roughly 90% were seen once. The specimen sequenced was PBMCs. These receptors all stem from a woman in her late teens or twenties in good health and CMV-seronegative.

In its sample, this clone was seen once. The chain carries TRBV27 and TRBJ2-7; perhaps TRBD1 as D (6 bases). Per germline, CDR1 MNHEY and CDR2 SMNVEV (reference sequence). The CDR3 totals 16 residues. V shed 0 bases and J shed 0 bases, with 12 bases lying between them. The CDR3 bases are TGTGCCAGCAGTTTATCGGAACAGGGAAGCTCCTACGAGCAGTACTTC. The encoded protein is CASSLSEQGSSYEQYF.

V is TRBV29-1 and J is TRBJ2-1, with 10 bases matching TRBD2. J gave up 3 bases and V 7 bases, and 6 bases lay outside the gene matches. Germline V gene sequence: CDR1 SQVTM, CDR2 ANQGSEA. The CDR3 runs to 14 residues. The CDR3 spells CSAPGLASYNEQFF. In DNA, the CDR3 is TGCAGCGCACCGGGACTAGCGAGCTACAATGAGCAGTTCTTC.

CDR3 region: CASSLGLAGPSGEQFF. CDR3 coding DNA: TGTGCCAGCAGCTTAGGGCTAGCGGGCCCCAGCGGTGAGCAGTTCTTC. The gene calls are TRBV7-2 and TRBJ2-1, with TRBD2 matching over 8 bases. The length of the CDR3 is 16 residues. Trimming at V came to 1 base and at J to 9 bases, leaving 11 bases not matched to a gene. Germline V gene lookup returns CDR1 SGHTA and CDR2 FQGNSA.

The chain carries TRBV19 and TRBJ1-5, with D possibly matching TRBD1 (6 bases). The ends were cut back, 2 bases at V and 4 bases at J, with 12 bases in the middle. The germline CDR1 and CDR2 sequences are LNHDA and SQIVND (reference sequence). The CDR3 contains 15 residues. CDR3 coding DNA: TGTGCCAGTAGTATATTCGGGACAAATAATCAGCCCCAGCATTTT. This sequence encodes CASSIFGTNNQPQHF. The entire variable domain, with the rest obtained from reference TRBV19 and TRBJ1-5, is as follows: DGGITQSPKYLFRKEGQNVTLSCEQNLNHDAMYWYRQDPGQGLRLIYYSQIVNDFQKGDIAEGYSVSREKKESFPLTVTSAQKNPTAFYLCASSIFGTNNQPQHFGDGTRLSIL.

The V and J genes are TRBV11-2 and TRBJ2-1; 7 bases map to TRBD2. This CDR3 has 15 residues. V was clipped by 4 bases and J by 0 bases; unmatched bases: 3. The V gene's germline CDR1 is SGHAT and CDR2 FQNNGV. The CDR3 protein is CASSWGGSSYNEQFF. The DNA of the CDR3 is TGTGCCAGCAGCTGGGGGGGGAGCTCCTACAATGAGCAGTTCTTC.

V is TRBV5-1 and J is TRBJ2-7, with 9 nucleotides matching TRBD2. V lost 4 bases and J lost 2; bases outside the gene matches: 16. There are 18 residues in the CDR3. CDR1 is SGHRS, CDR2 YFSETQ, per germline. The DNA for the CDR3 is TGCGCCAGCAGCGGGGGGATACTAGCGGGCGTTGGGACCTACGAGCAGTACTTC. Protein product: CASSGGILAGVGTYEQYF.

The chain links TRBV5-4 to TRBJ2-7; D is ambiguous. CDR3 length: 14 amino acids. The V gene lost 4 bases and the J gene lost 2 bases, with 13 bases spanning the gap. Germline V gene data show CDR1 as SGHNT and CDR2 as YYREEE (reference sequence). Here the CDR3 reads CASSLPTNAYEQYF. The CDR3 DNA sequence: TGTGCCAGCAGCCTTCCCACTAATGCCTACGAGCAGTACTTC.

This clone showed up just once. The chain has TRBV2 and TRBJ2-1, with 11 bases that match TRBD2. Germline V lookup: CDR1 SNHLY, CDR2 FYNNEI. Unmatched junction bases numbered 5, after V lost 6 bases and J lost 4 bases. The CDR3 totals 15 residues. The CDR3 region is CASSIGTSGYNEQFF. The CDR3 bases are TGTGCCAGCAGCATAGGGACTAGCGGATACAATGAGCAGTTCTTC.

The chain has TRBV11-2 and TRBJ1-2; no reliable D call. Germline V gives CDR1 SGHAT, CDR2 FQNNGV. Trimming stripped 3 bases from V and 2 bases from J, with 4 bases between. The CDR3 spans 12 residues. The CDR3 spells CASSLANYGYTF. The CDR3 coding sequence is TGTGCCAGCAGCTTGGCAAACTATGGCTACACCTTC.

The chain employs TRBV19 and TRBJ2-7; TRBD2 matches at 10 bases. Germline CDR1 and CDR2: LNHDA and SQIVND (reference sequence). J gave up 2 bases and V 5 bases, and 12 bases lay outside the gene matches. The CDR3 length is 17 residues. CDR3 sequence: CASSPGLGLAYTYEQYF. The DNA of the CDR3 is TGTGCCAGTAGTCCCGGACTGGGACTAGCGTACACCTACGAGCAGTACTTC.

The chain has TRBV5-6 and TRBJ1-5; 8 bases agree with TRBD1. Trimming cost V 3 bases and J 2 bases; bases outside gene matches: 4. Germline loops: CDR1 SGHDT, CDR2 YYEEEE. The CDR3 sequence is 15 residues long. The CDR3 protein is CASSSTGARNQPQHF. CDR3 sequence (DNA): TGTGCCAGCAGCTCGACAGGGGCTCGCAATCAGCCCCAGCATTTT.

The chain links TRBV9 to TRBJ1-2; the match to TRBD1 covers 10 bases. Trimming took 3 bases from V and 4 from J; bases not matched to a gene: 12. The CDR3 is 17 amino acids. In germline, CDR1 is SGDLS, CDR2 YYNGEE. CDR3 DNA sequence: TGTGCCAGCAGCGGATGGGACAGGGGTCCCCAGAGCTATGGCTACACCTTC. This codes for CASSGWDRGPQSYGYTF.

This chain links TRBV6-5 with TRBJ2-7, with D unclear. The CDR3 covers 15 residues. The germline CDR1 and CDR2 sequences are MNHEY and SVGAGI. The V end was cut by 0 bases, the J end by 9 bases, with 18 bases between. The CDR3 reads CASSYSSSLSSGQYF. CDR3 in DNA: TGTGCCAGCAGTTACTCGAGTTCGCTAAGTTCCGGGCAGTACTTC.

The chain recombines TRBV4-2 with TRBJ1-4; no firm D call. Trimming stripped 0 bases from V and 5 bases from J, with 10 bases between. Looked up from germline, CDR1 is LGHNA and CDR2 is YNFKEQ. The CDR3 runs to 15 residues. The CDR3 loop reads CASSQDPGLNEKLFF. CDR3 nucleotide sequence: TGTGCCAGCAGCCAAGATCCAGGACTCAATGAAAAACTGTTTTTT.

This chain joins TRBV5-1 and TRBJ2-5; 11 bases match TRBD2. The CDR3 has 15 amino acids. Germline CDR1 reads SGHRS; CDR2 reads YFSETQ. V lost 4 bases and J lost 1; bases outside the gene matches: 3. Here the CDR3 reads CASSTGTSGQETQYF. Written as DNA, the CDR3 is TGCGCCAGCAGCACCGGGACTAGCGGCCAAGAGACCCAGTACTTC.

The gene calls are TRBV5-4 and TRBJ1-2; the D gene is possibly TRBD1 (5 bases). With 0 bases removed from V and 2 bases from J, the gap between germline ends came to 11 bases. Germline V gene lookup returns CDR1 SGHNT and CDR2 YYREEE (reference sequence). The CDR3 runs 15 residues. CDR3 nucleotides: TGTGCCAGCAGCTTGGAGACAGACCGCAACTATGGCTACACCTTC. Its protein is CASSLETDRNYGYTF.

The chain employs TRBV9 and TRBJ2-2; a weak D match, TRBD1 (5 bases). Trimming cost V 4 bases and J 2 bases, with 12 bases left between them. This CDR3 contains 15 residues. Germline assignment: CDR1 SGDLS and CDR2 YYNGEE. CDR3 sequence reads: CASSPSQGNTGELFF. DNA of the CDR3: TGTGCCAGCAGCCCCTCCCAGGGAAACACCGGGGAGCTGTTTTTT.

The chain recombines TRBV14 with TRBJ2-2, with no clear D. V was clipped by 3 bases and J by 3 bases, with 8 bases between them. This CDR3 region has 14 residues. Per the germline V gene, CDR1 is SGHDN and CDR2 is FVKESK. The CDR3 loop is CASSHSSYTGELFF. DNA of the CDR3: TGTGCCAGCAGCCATTCGAGTTACACCGGGGAGCTGTTTTTT.

The chain couples TRBV29-1 to TRBJ2-1; perhaps TRBD2 as D (5 bases). The germline gives CDR1 SQVTM, CDR2 ANQGSEA. Deletions cut 3 bases from V and 0 bases from J, with 12 bases between. CDR3 length: 15 residues. The CDR3 DNA reads TGCAGCGTTGATCAGGACTCAAGCTCCTACAATGAGCAGTTCTTC. As protein: CSVDQDSSSYNEQFF.

The CDR3 loop reads CASSRDRGADQYF. The CDR3 DNA reads TGTGCCAGCAGCCGTGACAGGGGCGCTGACCAGTACTTC. V usage is TRBV6-5 and J usage is TRBJ2-5; 8 bases match TRBD1. Germline CDR1 MNHEY, CDR2 SVGAGI. This CDR3 contains 13 residues. J gave up 10 bases and V 6 bases, and 10 bases lay outside the gene matches.

The chain uses TRBV2 and TRBJ1-5; TRBD1 aligns across 7 bases. CDR1 is SNHLY, CDR2 FYNNEI, per germline. CDR3 length equals 17 residues. Trimming at V came to 4 bases and at J to 5 bases, leaving 14 bases not matched to a gene. CDR3 in amino acids: CASSVGPQTGEDQPQHF. CDR3 coding DNA: TGTGCCAGCAGTGTCGGGCCACAAACAGGGGAGGATCAGCCCCAGCATTTT.

The chain links TRBV5-1 to TRBJ2-2, with TRBD1 as a possible D gene (7 bases). Per germline, CDR1 SGHRS and CDR2 YFSETQ. This CDR3 comprises 15 residues. V gave up 4 bases and J gave up 0 bases, with 10 bases separating them. The CDR3: CASSRGTANTGELFF. CDR3 nucleotide sequence: TGCGCCAGCAGCCGCGGGACAGCGAACACCGGGGAGCTGTTTTTT.

CDR3 sequence (DNA): TGTGCCAGCAGCGGGCAGATAGCGGGGGGGGGCCATACGCAGTATTTT. Translated: CASSGQIAGGGHTQYF. The chain links TRBV5-4 to TRBJ2-3, with 11 bases lining up with TRBD2. This CDR3 has 16 amino acids. The germline gives CDR1 SGHNT, CDR2 YYREEE (reference sequence). Trimming removed 4 bases from V and 7 bases from J; junction bases left unmatched: 11. The variable domain in full, completed from reference TRBV5-4 and TRBJ2-3, reads ETGVTQSPTHLIKTRGQQVTLRCSSQSGHNTVSWYQQALGQGPQFIFQYYREEENGRGNFPPRFSGLQFPNYSSELNVNALELDDSALYLCASSGQIAGGGHTQYFGPGTRLTVL.

J is TRBJ2-7 and V is TRBV7-8; D is ambiguous. This CDR3 has 14 residues. The V end lost 4 bases, the J end lost 0 bases, and 10 bases lay between the germline ends. CDR1 SGHVS and CDR2 FQNEAQ come from the germline V gene. Here the CDR3 DNA reads TGTGCCAGCAGCTCGACTTCTTTCTCCTACGAGCAGTACTTC. Residues: CASSSTSFSYEQYF.

The chain recombines TRBV29-1 with TRBJ2-7; D is perhaps TRBD2 (6 bases). The length of the CDR3 is 13 residues. The V end lost 4 bases, the J end lost 3 bases, and 13 bases lay between the germline ends. Germline V gene lookup returns CDR1 SQVTM and CDR2 ANQGSEA. In DNA, the CDR3 is TGCAGCGTTGTCGACAGCGGGTACTACGAGCAGTACTTC. Amino acids: CSVVDSGYYEQYF.

The rearrangement joins TRBV9 to TRBJ2-7; 8 positions agree with TRBD1. The CDR3 sequence is 18 residues long. V lost 0 bases to trimming and J lost 0 bases; unmatched junction nucleotides: 11. The germline gives CDR1 SGDLS, CDR2 YYNGEE. CDR3 residues: CASSVGLSGDRLSYEQYF. As DNA, the CDR3 is TGTGCCAGCAGCGTAGGTTTAAGTGGGGACAGGCTCTCCTACGAGCAGTACTTC.

J is TRBJ2-1 and V is TRBV9; D possibly corresponds to TRBD2 (6 bases). This CDR3 spans 14 amino acids. Trimming removed 5 bases at V and 5 bases at J, with 14 bases between. Germline V CDR1 and CDR2: SGDLS, YYNGEE. For the CDR3, the DNA is TGTGCCAGCAGAGCAGCGGGCGGCAACAATGAGCAGTTCTTC. Translated: CASRAAGGNNEQFF.

This clone turned up a few times. The chain is built from TRBV11-3 and TRBJ2-1, with a possible D match to TRBD2 (7 bases). This CDR3 is 15 amino acids long. Germline V gene sequence: CDR1 SGHNT, CDR2 YENEEA. V shed 5 bases and J shed 0 bases, with 11 bases lying between them. The CDR3 region has the DNA TGTGCCAGCAGCGGGGGGGCGAGCTCCTACAATGAGCAGTTCTTC. Protein sequence: CASSGGASSYNEQFF.

This chain uses TRBV9 with TRBJ1-5; 9 nucleotides line up with TRBD1. After removal of 2 bases from V and 5 bases from J, the junction contained 8 bases not matched to a gene. The CDR3 has 16 residues. Germline assignment: CDR1 SGDLS and CDR2 YYNGEE. CDR3 bases: TGTGCCAGCAGCGTGGACGACGGGACAGGGCATCAGCCCCAGCATTTT. Translated, it gives CASSVDDGTGHQPQHF.

CDR3 nucleotides: TGCGCCAGCAGCCAAGAATGGACTAGCGGGAGGAATGAGCAGTTCTTC. This codes for CASSQEWTSGRNEQFF. This chain uses TRBV4-3 with TRBJ2-1, with 14 bases matching TRBD2. CDR1 LGHNA and CDR2 YSLEER come from the germline V gene. This CDR3 is 16 amino acids long. V was clipped by 0 bases and J by 7 bases; unmatched bases: 2.

V gene TRBV28 combines with J gene TRBJ2-1, with 10 positions matching TRBD2. The length of the CDR3 is 16 residues. Trimming removed 5 bases from V and 6 bases from J; junction bases left unmatched: 10. Germline values: CDR1 MDHEN, CDR2 SYDVKM. The CDR3 nucleotides read TGTGCCAGCAGTCCCCGGAGCGGGAGGGCCCGCAATGAGCAGTTCTTC. It translates to CASSPRSGRARNEQFF.